These 17 T cell receptor beta chains share one sample of origin, sequenced in a study of blood T cell repertoires in COVID-19. Some clones are missing from TCRdb's copy, which holds only in-frame ones; the method was immunoSEQ multiplex PCR. Counted here are tens of thousands of clones, 70% to 90% occurring once; the ten biggest clones make up roughly 15%. The sequencing sample was made of peripheral blood. All receptors derive from a human donor in a cohort sampled during active COVID-19.

The rearrangement links TRBV19 to TRBJ2-7, with 10 bases matching TRBD1. V was pared by 5 bases and J by 2 bases, with 12 bases of the junction left unmatched. The CDR3 is 17 amino acids. Germline assignment: CDR1 LNHDA and CDR2 SQIVND (reference sequence). DNA of the CDR3: TGTGCCAGTAGTTACCTCGCCGGGACAGGGGTTGCCTACGAGCAGTACTTC. Its protein is CASSYLAGTGVAYEQYF.

V is TRBV19 and J is TRBJ2-2, with TRBD1 matching 10 bases. The CDR3 totals 18 residues. Trimming took 6 bases from V and 5 from J; bases not matched to a gene: 15. CDR1 and CDR2 from the germline V gene are LNHDA and SQIVND (reference sequence). CDR3 sequence: CASRPIVGTGDLTGELFF. As DNA, the CDR3 is TGTGCCAGTAGGCCTATAGTTGGGACAGGGGATTTGACCGGGGAGCTGTTTTTT.

The J gene is TRBJ2-3, the V gene TRBV24-1, with 9 bases fitting TRBD1. The CDR3 covers 15 residues. V lost 5 bases to trimming and J lost 6 bases; unmatched junction nucleotides: 8. The germline V gene has CDR1 KGHDR and CDR2 SFDVKD. CDR3 nucleotides: TGTGCCACCAGTGTCGCCGGGACAGGGATGGATACGCAGTATTTT. Its translation: CATSVAGTGMDTQYF.

The CDR3 here is CASSTSGITYEQYF. CDR3 coding DNA: TGTGCCAGTTCTACTAGCGGGATAACCTACGAGCAGTACTTC. The chain has TRBV30 and TRBJ2-7; 10 bases match TRBD2. Germline CDR1 and CDR2: GTSNPN and SVGIG (reference sequence). V trimming: 8 bases; J trimming: 2 bases; junction bases outside the gene matches: 9. CDR3 length equals 14 residues.

This clone appeared a few times. The V gene is TRBV11-2, the J gene TRBJ2-1; weak D call: TRBD2 (6 bases). This CDR3 comprises 16 residues. Germline CDR1 reads SGHAT; CDR2 reads FQNNGV. V gave up 4 bases and J gave up 6 bases, with 19 bases separating them. CDR3 nucleotide sequence: TGTGCCAGCAGCTCAGATGGGACTTCCTTTGTCAATGAGCAGTTCTTC. Translating it yields CASSSDGTSFVNEQFF.

This clone came up a few times. The chain links TRBV19 to TRBJ2-4, with D possibly TRBD2 on 5 matching bases. The CDR3 length is 11 residues. V was clipped by 6 bases and J by 6 bases, with 6 bases between them. The germline V gene has CDR1 LNHDA and CDR2 SQIVND (reference sequence). The CDR3 DNA follows: TGTGCCAGTAGCGGAGGAAACATTCAGTACTTC. Amino acid sequence: CASSGGNIQYF.

The J gene is TRBJ2-7, the V gene TRBV7-3; D might be TRBD2 (6 bases). The CDR3 extends over 14 amino acids. V was shortened by 4 bases and J by 5 bases, with 15 bases between the two germline ends. The germline CDR1 and CDR2 sequences are SGHTA and FQGTGA. DNA of the CDR3: TGTGCCAGCAGCTCTAGGCGGGACTCGAACGAGCAGTACTTC. It is translated as CASSSRRDSNEQYF.

V gene TRBV5-4 combines with J gene TRBJ1-2; 8 bases are a match to TRBD1. The germline V gene encodes CDR1 SGHNT and CDR2 YYREEE (reference sequence). The CDR3 covers 14 residues. V gave up 7 bases and J gave up 7 bases; unmatched junction bases: 12. CDR3 DNA sequence: TGTGCCAGCTCCACGGACAGGGAGCCTAGTGGCTACACCTTC. As protein: CASSTDREPSGYTF.

The V call is TRBV2, the J call TRBJ1-3; D is ambiguous. Between the trimmed V and J ends, which lost 9 bases and 0 bases, there was a span of 21 bases. CDR1 and CDR2 (germline): SNHLY, FYNNEI. The CDR3 consists of 17 residues. The CDR3 DNA is TGTGCCAGTTTAGATCAATCCCAGGTCCACTCTGGAAACACCATATATTTT. This translates into CASLDQSQVHSGNTIYF.

In DNA form, the CDR3 reads TGTGCCAGCAGCGTAGGGGGGGAACCTTTCTACGAGCAGTACTTC. As protein: CASSVGGEPFYEQYF. This sequence joins TRBV9 and TRBJ2-7; D possibly corresponds to TRBD2 (6 bases). CDR3 length: 15 residues. V gave up 0 bases and J gave up 3 bases, with 13 bases separating them. Germline loops: CDR1 SGDLS, CDR2 YYNGEE. Complete variable domain (other parts from reference TRBV9 and TRBJ2-7): DSGVTQTPKHLITATGQRVTLRCSPRSGDLSVYWYQQSLDQGLQFLIQYYNGEERAKGNILERFSAQQFPDLHSELNLSSLELGDSALYFCASSVGGEPFYEQYFGPGTRLTVT.

The chain employs TRBV7-3 and TRBJ1-2; 11 bases are shared with TRBD1. Trimming removed 4 bases from V and 7 bases from J; junction bases left unmatched: 8. This CDR3 comprises 15 residues. CDR1 is SGHTA, CDR2 FQGTGA, per germline. The CDR3 loop reads CASSSGTGGGSGYTF. CDR3 coding DNA: TGTGCCAGCAGCTCAGGGACAGGGGGAGGGTCTGGCTACACCTTC. Variable domain in full (rest from reference TRBV7-3 and TRBJ1-2): GAGVSQTPSNKVTEKGKYVELRCDPISGHTALYWYRQSLGQGPEFLIYFQGTGAADDSGLPNDRFFAVRPEGSVSTLKIQRTERGDSAVYLCASSSGTGGGSGYTFGSGTRLTVV.

The chain joins TRBV4-1 to TRBJ2-1; 12 bases map to TRBD2. CDR1 is MGHRA and CDR2 is YSYEKL in the germline V gene. The ends lost 4 bases at V and 0 bases at J; junction bases unmatched: 4. The CDR3 consists of 17 residues. The CDR3 region is CASSLRTSGISYNEQFF. In DNA form, the CDR3 reads TGCGCCAGCAGCCTGCGGACTAGCGGGATCTCCTACAATGAGCAGTTCTTC.

CDR3 coding DNA: TGTGCCAGCAGCTTAGTAGGCACAGATACGCAGTATTTT. Translation gives CASSLVGTDTQYF. The chain links TRBV7-2 to TRBJ2-3; no reliable D call. V lost 1 base and J lost 1, with 3 bases in between. Germline CDR1 is SGHTA and CDR2 is FQGNSA. The CDR3 loop spans 13 amino acids.

The chain recombines TRBV5-5 with TRBJ1-3; D gene unclear. The CDR3 has 14 residues. The V gene lost 5 bases and the J gene lost 0 bases, with 9 bases spanning the gap. The germline CDR1 and CDR2 sequences are SGHKS and YYEKEE (reference sequence). The CDR3 DNA reads TGTGCCAGCAGGCCGCAGGTCTCTGGAAACACCATATATTTT. Amino acid sequence: CASRPQVSGNTIYF.

The CDR3 is CASSWDRGQINEQFF. DNA for the CDR3: TGTGCCAGCAGTTGGGACAGGGGTCAAATCAATGAGCAGTTCTTC. This rearrangement joins TRBV27 to TRBJ2-1, with 10 bases aligning to TRBD1. After removal of 4 bases from V and 6 bases from J, the junction contained 6 bases not matched to a gene. Germline V CDR1 and CDR2: MNHEY, SMNVEV (reference sequence). CDR3 length: 15 residues.

The genes are TRBV11-2 and TRBJ2-2, with 7 positions matching TRBD1. J lost 4 bases, V lost 5 bases, and 4 bases had no gene match. This CDR3 is 14 amino acids long. Germline V gene lookup returns CDR1 SGHAT and CDR2 FQNNGV. The CDR3, as DNA: TGTGCCAGCAGCATTACAGGGGCCACCGGGGAGCTGTTTTTT. Protein sequence: CASSITGATGELFF.

This chain links TRBV7-3 with TRBJ1-4; D might be TRBD1 (5 bases). CDR3 size: 15 residues. The V end was cut by 4 bases, the J end by 8 bases, with 17 bases between. Germline V gene sequence: CDR1 SGHTA, CDR2 FQGTGA. For the CDR3, the DNA is TGTGCCAGCAGCTCAACAGGCTCGCCGGGGGAAAAACTGTTTTTT. Residues: CASSSTGSPGEKLFF.